The 7 T cell receptor beta chains presented below share a single source sample, sequenced in a study of response to subunit inactivated influenza vaccine. A single record per CDR3 protein comes from TCRdb applying MiXCR to the RT-PCR reads. The sample holds about 700,000 distinct CDR3 sequences; over 11% are singletons and the top ten take 5.5% to 8%. Sequencing was performed on PBMCs from blood, taken around two weeks before vaccination. Receptors originate from a man aged 50-59 years who received an inactivated influenza vaccine.

The genes are TRBV12-3 or TRBV12-4 and TRBJ2-1; the match to TRBD2 covers 12 bases. The CDR3 runs 15 residues. Trimming removed 3 bases from V and 5 bases from J; junction bases left unmatched: 2. CDR3 residues: CASSLWTSGDNEQFF. DNA for the CDR3: TGTGCCAGCAGTTTGTGGACTAGCGGGGACAATGAGCAGTTCTTC.

This clonotype was counted only a few times. V and J are TRBV4-2 and TRBJ2-3; 11 bases fit TRBD2. J gave up 5 bases and V 0 bases, and 4 bases lay outside the gene matches. Germline assignment: CDR1 LGHNA and CDR2 YNFKEQ. This CDR3 is 16 amino acids long. The CDR3 nucleotides read TGTGCCAGCAGCCAAGAAGTGCTAGCGGGAGGAGATACGCAGTATTTT. This sequence encodes CASSQEVLAGGDTQYF.

This clonotype was detected only a few times. V and J are TRBV4-3 and TRBJ2-3; D may match TRBD1 or TRBD2 (5 bases each). CDR3 length equals 16 residues. V was pared by 1 base and J by 3 bases, with 14 bases between. Germline V gives CDR1 LGHNA, CDR2 YSLEER. CDR3 DNA: TGCGCCAGCAGCCAAGGAGAGGGGTGGACGACAGATACGCAGTATTTT. The encoded protein is CASSQGEGWTTDTQYF.

This clonotype was detected a few times. The V call is TRBV12-3 or TRBV12-4, the J call TRBJ2-2, with a possible D match to TRBD2 (5 bases). V was cut by 7 bases and J by 0 bases, with 9 bases left in between. The CDR3 is 14 amino acids. DNA for the CDR3: TGTGCCAGCAATCTCGGGGCGAACACCGGGGAGCTGTTTTTT. It is translated as CASNLGANTGELFF.

The chain employs TRBV11-2 and TRBJ2-7; D is undetermined. The CDR3 has 15 amino acids. The V and J ends lost 4 bases and 3 bases respectively, with 16 bases between them. Germline assignment: CDR1 SGHAT and CDR2 FQNNGV. The CDR3 nucleotides read TGTGCCAGCAGCTCAATTCTGGTTTCTCGCTACGAGCAGTACTTC. Protein sequence: CASSSILVSRYEQYF.

This clonotype showed up just a few times. V and J are TRBV27 and TRBJ2-7; TRBD2 aligns across 8 bases. Germline V gene sequence: CDR1 MNHEY, CDR2 SMNVEV (reference sequence). With 3 bases clipped from V and 3 bases from J, the junction kept 7 bases outside the gene matches. The CDR3 has 15 residues. CDR3 region: CASSFIGSGSYEQYF. Written as DNA, the CDR3 is TGTGCCAGCAGTTTTATTGGAAGCGGGAGCTACGAGCAGTACTTC.

This clonotype was seen more than once but under ten times. The chain employs TRBV7-9 and TRBJ2-3, with a tentative D call TRBD1 (5 bases). The CDR3 has 16 residues. The V gene's germline CDR1 is SEHNR and CDR2 FQNEAQ (reference sequence). V lost 4 bases and J lost 0, with 14 bases in between. The CDR3 protein is CASSSGFTGSTDTQYF. The DNA of the CDR3 is TGTGCCAGCAGCTCAGGGTTCACAGGCAGCACAGATACGCAGTATTTT. Filled out from reference TRBV7-9 and TRBJ2-3, the complete variable domain reads DTGVSQNPRHKITKRGQNVTFRCDPISEHNRLYWYRQTLGQGPEFLTYFQNEAQLEKSRLLSDRFSAERPKGSFSTLEIQRTEQGDSAMYLCASSSGFTGSTDTQYFGPGTRLTVL.